A single sample gave rise to the 14 T cell receptor beta chains below, sequenced in a study of breast tumors, draining lymph nodes, adjacent tissues. Breast cancer patients provided tissue from their axillary draining lymph nodes. TCRdb independently ran MiXCR on the multiplex PCR reads; one entry per CDR3 protein. The sample carries about 300,000 distinct CDR3 sequences, 30% recorded once. The sequenced sample consisted of axillary lymph node tissue. The source of these receptors is a female donor with breast cancer. Some clones in this sample may be carry-over from other donors' samples.

The sample holds many counts of this clonotype. The CDR3 region is CASSPRTSVSYNEQFF. The CDR3 nucleotides read TGCGCCAGCAGCCCAAGGACTAGCGTCTCCTACAATGAGCAGTTCTTC. The V gene is TRBV5-1, the J gene TRBJ2-1; TRBD2 agrees at 9 bases. This CDR3 region has 16 residues. Germline CDR1 SGHRS, CDR2 YFSETQ. V lost 4 bases, J lost 0 bases, and 5 bases stayed unmatched.

V gene TRBV10-3 combines with J gene TRBJ2-7, with D maybe TRBD1 (5 bases). With 3 bases removed from V and 7 bases from J, the gap between germline ends came to 10 bases. This CDR3 has 12 residues. Germline CDR1 and CDR2: ENHRY and SYGVKD. This CDR3 is CAISDRVGEQYF. The CDR3 DNA follows: TGTGCCATCAGTGACAGGGTTGGGGAGCAGTACTTC.

This clonotype was found many times. The CDR3 loop reads CASSFQTDSNYGYTF. The CDR3, as DNA: TGTGCCAGCAGTTTTCAGACGGACAGCAACTATGGCTACACCTTC. The chain employs TRBV6-1 and TRBJ1-2; tentative D call: TRBD1 (6 bases). The CDR3 is made up of 15 amino acids. Deletions cut 5 bases from V and 2 bases from J, with 15 bases between. Germline V lookup: CDR1 MNHNS, CDR2 SASEGT.

This clonotype was seen at least ten times. The chain uses TRBV20-1 and TRBJ1-6, with 8 bases fitting TRBD1. The J segment lost 9 bases and the V segment lost 3 bases, leaving 4 bases of the junction unmatched. CDR3 size: 13 residues. Germline V lookup: CDR1 DFQATT, CDR2 SNEGSKA (reference sequence). CDR3 coding DNA: TGCAGTGCTAGGAGACAGGGGCCTTCACCCCTCCACTTT. This sequence encodes CSARRQGPSPLHF.

On this clonotype itself: A read error is possible here, since a much larger clone lies one base away. V usage is TRBV20-1 and J usage is TRBJ2-5; D uncertain. This CDR3 has 12 residues. Per the germline V gene, CDR1 is DFQATT and CDR2 is SNEGSKA (reference sequence). The CDR3 loop is CRVRYTQETQYF. The CDR3 bases are TGCCGTGTTAGATATACACAAGAGACCCAGTACTTC.

This clonotype was counted many times. V and J are TRBV19 and TRBJ2-1, with 9 positions matching TRBD1. CDR3 length: 14 amino acids. V lost 3 bases, J lost 6 bases, and 3 bases stayed unmatched. Germline-derived CDR1 and CDR2 are LNHDA and SQIVND (reference sequence). DNA of the CDR3: TGTGCCAGTAGTATCTTGGACAGGGGCAATGAGCAGTTCTTC. It yields the protein CASSILDRGNEQFF.

Many counts were recorded for this clonotype. V and J are TRBV6-5 and TRBJ2-5; D might be TRBD1 or TRBD2, each matching 5 bases. The germline V and J ends were trimmed by 5 bases and 4 bases, with 17 bases remaining between them. Germline V gene lookup returns CDR1 MNHEY and CDR2 SVGAGI. The CDR3 runs to 15 residues. CDR3 bases: TGTGCCAGCAGTACCTCCCCGGGACGACCAGAGACCCAGTACTTC. It codes for CASSTSPGRPETQYF.

This sequence joins TRBV25-1 and TRBJ1-5; possible D gene TRBD1, 6 bases. The CDR3 spans 16 residues. V shed 4 bases and J shed 7 bases, with 20 bases lying between them. The germline gives CDR1 MGHDK, CDR2 SYGVNS. In DNA form, the CDR3 reads TGTGCCAGCAGTGCTTCCTCTCGAGGGGGAGGACAGCCCCAGCATTTT. This translates into CASSASSRGGGQPQHF. Full variable domain (remainder filled in from reference TRBV25-1 and TRBJ1-5): EADIYQTPRYLVIGTGKKITLECSQTMGHDKMYWYQQDPGMELHLIHYSYGVNSTEKGDLSSESTVSRIRTEHFPLTLESARPSHTSQYLCASSASSRGGGQPQHFGDGTRLSIL.

CDR3 bases: TGTGCCAGCAGTTACTCGGCGGGGGGGGACACCGGGGAGCTGTTTTTT. Translation: CASSYSAGGDTGELFF. The chain combines TRBV6-5 with TRBJ2-2, with 9 bases aligning to TRBD2. This CDR3 is 16 amino acids long. Germline V gene lookup returns CDR1 MNHEY and CDR2 SVGAGI. Losses at the gene ends were 0 bases for V and 3 bases for J; bases not matched to a gene: 2.

There are many counts of this clonotype. The J gene is TRBJ1-2, the V gene TRBV25-1; a weak D match, TRBD1 (5 bases). Germline lookup yields CDR1 MGHDK and CDR2 SYGVNS. The CDR3 is 13 amino acids. The V end was cut by 6 bases, the J end by 4 bases, with 12 bases between. The CDR3 region is CASSPRESYGYTF. The CDR3 DNA follows: TGTGCCAGCAGCCCCAGGGAGAGCTATGGCTACACCTTC.

This clonotype has more than one count but fewer than ten. A much larger clone is a single base away; this may be a read error. V gene TRBV9 combines with J gene TRBJ2-1, with 9 bases aligning to TRBD1. The CDR3 covers 14 residues. Germline V gene lookup returns CDR1 SGDLS and CDR2 YYNGEE. CDR3: CASSVGQGVNEQSF. The CDR3 DNA sequence: TGTGCCAGCAGCGTGGGACAGGGAGTCAATGAGCAGTCCTTC.

To note about this clonotype: This may arise from a read error, as a much more abundant clone is one base away. The V call is TRBV9, the J call TRBJ2-1; D gene uncertain. The germline CDR1 and CDR2 sequences are SGDLS and YYNGEE. The CDR3 loop spans 15 amino acids. CDR3 nucleotides: TGTGCCAGCTGCGTCGGGCCCTCCCCCGGCAGTGAGCAGTTCTTC. This gives the protein CASCVGPSPGSEQFF. Filled out from reference TRBV9 and TRBJ2-1, the complete variable domain reads DSGVTQTPKHLITATGQRVTLRCSPRSGDLSVYWYQQSLDQGLQFLIQYYNGEERAKGNILERFSAQQFPDLHSELNLSSLELGDSALYFCASCVGPSPGSEQFFGPGTRLTVL.

The chain joins TRBV2 to TRBJ1-1, with TRBD1 matching 7 bases. The trim removed 2 bases at V and 4 bases at J, leaving 7 bases unmatched. This CDR3 has 15 amino acids. Looked up from germline, CDR1 is SNHLY and CDR2 is FYNNEI. CDR3 in DNA: TGTGCCAGCAGTGAAAGGGGGGCAGGGGGCACTGAAGCTTTCTTT. Translation: CASSERGAGGTEAFF.

Ten or more counts support this clonotype. The rearrangement uses TRBV5-1 and TRBJ2-3; D uncertain. The CDR3 is 15 amino acids. Germline loops: CDR1 SGHRS, CDR2 YFSETQ. The V end was cut by 2 bases, the J end by 0 bases, with 10 bases between. CDR3 loop: CASSFEKSSTDTQYF. As DNA, the CDR3 is TGCGCCAGCAGCTTTGAGAAGTCAAGCACAGATACGCAGTATTTT.